This TCR beta chain was sequenced for a study of T cell responses to AZD1222 COVID-19 vaccine. Study results and limitations: There were mostly white British donors and more females than males, and clonal diversity was possibly underestimated. Spike-specific TCRs gained breadth and depth after people received two AZD1222 doses.

This clone showed up just once. Its specificity is unknown. TCRdb's copy holds only in-frame clones and misses some; the assay was immunoSEQ multiplex PCR. The sample carries 150,000 to 180,000 clones, roughly nine tenths recorded once. V lost 5 bases, J lost 5 bases, and 11 bases stayed unmatched. The CDR3 covers 17 residues. Germline CDR1 LNHDA, CDR2 SQIVND (reference sequence). The receptor comes from an adult in good health. The sequenced sample was peripheral blood, obtained on day 0 of AZD1222 vaccination. This chain links TRBV19 with TRBJ2-5; 13 bases agree with TRBD2. CDR3 sequence (DNA): TGTGCCAGTAGTCCAAGACTAGCGGGGGGCCCCGGGGAGACCCAGTACTTC. Amino acids: CASSPRLAGGPGETQYF.